This T cell receptor beta chain comes out of a study of T cell repertoires in cytomegalovirus infection. Whole-study context: Public TCR beta signatures were indicative of both CMV infection and a matching HLA type.

The CDR3 sequence is 15 residues long. Between the trimmed V and J ends, which lost 3 bases and 7 bases, there was a span of 18 bases. The germline V gene encodes CDR1 SGHTA and CDR2 FQGNSA. This clonotype was picked up many times. Its target is unknown. General study points: Dominating the ex vivo response were TCR beta clonotypes that were CMV-specific and HLA-C-restricted. Summed public TCR beta family frequency identified CMV carriers bearing the relevant HLA.

From the reads, TCRdb called clonotypes with MiXCR, one entry per CDR3 protein. Here the sample spans around 120,000 distinct CDR3 sequences, almost 9% being singletons. The source is a human donor in good health (CMV status not recorded). Some clones in this sample may be carry-over from other donors' samples. This chain links TRBV7-2 with TRBJ1-2, with D perhaps matching TRBD1 (5 bases). The sequencing input was PBMCs. The CDR3 protein is CASSFLQVEVGGYTF. As DNA, the CDR3 is TGTGCCAGCAGCTTCCTACAGGTGGAAGTAGGTGGCTACACCTTC.